What follows describes a single T cell receptor beta chain. The study reverse transcribed the entire isolated RNA, so it sequenced expressed TCRB transcripts. The method was immunoSEQ multiplex PCR; TCRdb's version includes in-frame clones alone and lacks a portion of them. Of roughly 250,000 clones in the sample, about 71% were seen once. The data were obtained in a study of beta chain features in type 1 diabetes. Looking at the study overall: The samples had around 98 million sorted cells examined in all.

Germline trimming cut 3 bases from V and 3 bases from J; bases unmatched to any gene: 4. The length of the CDR3 is 16 residues. Germline CDR1 is SGDLS and CDR2 is YYNGEE. The sequence derives from a man aged 25 to 45 in good health. V and J are TRBV9 and TRBJ2-1; TRBD2 matches 12 bases. The sequenced sample was naive CD4+ T cells from blood. In DNA, the CDR3 is TGTGCCAGCAGCGGACTAGCGGGGGACTACTACAATGAGCAGTTCTTC. Residues: CASSGLAGDYYNEQFF.